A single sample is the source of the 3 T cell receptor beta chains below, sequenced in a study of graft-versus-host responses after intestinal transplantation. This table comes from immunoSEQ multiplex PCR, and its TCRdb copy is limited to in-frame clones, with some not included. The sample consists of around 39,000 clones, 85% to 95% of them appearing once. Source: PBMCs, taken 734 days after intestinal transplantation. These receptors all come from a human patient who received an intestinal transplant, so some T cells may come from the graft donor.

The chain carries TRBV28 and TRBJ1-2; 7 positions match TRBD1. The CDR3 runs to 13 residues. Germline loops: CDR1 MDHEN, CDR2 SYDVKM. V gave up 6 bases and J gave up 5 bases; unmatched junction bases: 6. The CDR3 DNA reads TGTGCCAGCAGCGGACAGGAGTTGTATGGCTACACCTTC. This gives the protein CASSGQELYGYTF.

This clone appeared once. CDR3 sequence: CASSPGLAGENEQFF. The CDR3 coding sequence is TGCGCCAGCAGTCCGGGACTAGCGGGGGAAAATGAGCAGTTCTTC. V and J are TRBV10-1 and TRBJ2-1; 14 bases line up with TRBD2. The CDR3 loop spans 15 amino acids. Germline V CDR1 and CDR2: WNHNN, SYGVQD (reference sequence). Trimming took 5 bases from V and 7 from J; bases not matched to a gene: 4.

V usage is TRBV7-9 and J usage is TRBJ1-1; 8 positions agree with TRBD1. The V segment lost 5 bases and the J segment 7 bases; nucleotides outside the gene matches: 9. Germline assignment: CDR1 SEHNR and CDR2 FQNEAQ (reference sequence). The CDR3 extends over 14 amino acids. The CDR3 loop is CASSDTRQGIEAFF. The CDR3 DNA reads TGTGCCAGCAGCGATACCAGACAGGGGATTGAAGCTTTCTTT.